This T cell receptor (beta chain) comes out of a study of blood T cell repertoires in COVID-19. On the study more broadly: Some COVID-19 samples were acute and others convalescent; all came from the United States, Italy and Spain. T cells, B-cell-depleted T cells, or PBMCs provided the cDNA or gDNA that served as material.

As originally analysed: Scientists estimated how many nucleated cells there were by amplifying reference gene primers. Profiled with immunoSEQ multiplex PCR; TCRdb holds only in-frame clones, not every one. Clone size and V and J calls were adopted from that table, with D and trimming inferred from the DNA. Of about 45,000 clones listed, 65% to 85% are singletons. Germline V gives CDR1 SQVTM, CDR2 ANQGSEA. The CDR3 is made up of 11 amino acids. The V segment lost 7 bases and the J segment 4 bases; nucleotides outside the gene matches: 4. The genes are TRBV29-1 and TRBJ2-7, with 7 bases aligning to TRBD1. Material: peripheral blood. The sequence derives from an elderly man in a cohort sampled during active COVID-19. The chain's CDR3 is CSATGLYEQYF. The CDR3, as DNA: TGCAGCGCGACAGGGTTATACGAGCAGTACTTC.